Given below is one TCR beta chain in context. TCRdb's table, derived via immunoSEQ multiplex PCR, lists solely in-frame clones and lacks some. The sample lists fewer than 100,000 clones; roughly 85% were seen once. This specimen belongs to a study of blood T cell repertoires in COVID-19. There are 14 residues in the CDR3. Germline V gives CDR1 MNHEY, CDR2 SVGAGI. V lost 2 bases to trimming and J lost 6 bases; unmatched junction nucleotides: 1. The chain uses TRBV6-5 and TRBJ1-5; TRBD1 aligns across 10 bases. This TCR was sampled from a man aged 50 to 59 with COVID-19, enrolled during active disease. The material sequenced was peripheral blood. Written as DNA, the CDR3 is TGTGCCAGCAGTTACAGACAGGGGGCTCAGCCCCAGCATTTT. This gives the protein CASSYRQGAQPQHF.